The subject of this entry is one T cell receptor (beta chain). Per the study methods: Estimated nucleated cell counts came from reference gene primer amplification. TCRdb keeps only in-frame clones here, not all; method: immunoSEQ multiplex PCR. That table is the source of V, J and clone size, and D and trimming were worked out from the DNA. The profile covers 90,000 to 110,000 clones, with approximately 87% appearing a single time and roughly 6.5% taken by the ten largest. This record belongs to a study of blood T cell repertoires in COVID-19. The source of this sequence is a woman aged 45-65 years with acute or convalescent COVID-19. Source material: peripheral blood.

The CDR3 here is CASSVGRQGALNTEAFF. The CDR3 region has the DNA TGTGCCAGCAGCGTAGGTCGGCAGGGGGCCCTCAACACTGAAGCTTTCTTT. The chain carries TRBV9 and TRBJ1-1; 8 bases align to TRBD1. J gave up 2 bases and V 0 bases, and 9 bases lay outside the gene matches. The CDR3 is 17 residues long. Looked up from germline, CDR1 is SGDLS and CDR2 is YYNGEE.